This entry features one T cell receptor (beta chain) sequence. The target antigen is unknown. This sample was taken from a study of CD4 T cells in relation to SARS-CoV-2 and coronaviruses. Overall study context: ViraFEST: approximately 10-day antigen culture of PBMCs, then TCR beta CDR3 sequencing.

Measured with immunoSEQ multiplex PCR; TCRdb has only the in-frame clones, and not every one. This table holds 25,000 to 35,000 clones, roughly 78% found once. CD4+ T cells from unexposed donors were obtained before the COVID-19 pandemic (2011-2018). After less than 11 days of culture, CD4+ T cells were isolated. This CDR3 is built from 13 residues. The sequence derives from a human donor in good health. Source material: CD4+ T cells from PBMCs, cultured in vitro. The chain uses TRBV7-5 and TRBJ2-5; TRBD2, as called in the table, went unchecked against the DNA. TRBV7-5 is a pseudogene locus. CDR3 sequence: CARSSDLQETQYF. CDR3 nucleotides: TGTGCCAGAAGCTCAGACTTGCAAGAGACCCAGTACTTC.